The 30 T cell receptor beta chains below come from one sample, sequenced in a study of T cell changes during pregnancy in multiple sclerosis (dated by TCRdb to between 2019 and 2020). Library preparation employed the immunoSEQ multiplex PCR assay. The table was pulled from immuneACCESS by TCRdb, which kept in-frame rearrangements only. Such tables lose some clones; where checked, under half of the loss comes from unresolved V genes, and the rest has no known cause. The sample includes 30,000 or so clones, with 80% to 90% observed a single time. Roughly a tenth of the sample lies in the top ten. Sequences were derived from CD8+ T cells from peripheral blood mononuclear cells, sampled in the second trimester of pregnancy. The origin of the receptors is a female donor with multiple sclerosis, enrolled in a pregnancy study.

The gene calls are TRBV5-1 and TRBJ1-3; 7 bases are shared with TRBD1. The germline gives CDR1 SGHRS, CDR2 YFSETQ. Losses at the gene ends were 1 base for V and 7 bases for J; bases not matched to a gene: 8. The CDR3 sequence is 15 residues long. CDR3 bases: TGCGCCAGCAGCTTGTGGAAAGGGGGCCATAACACCATATATTTT. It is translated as CASSLWKGGHNTIYF. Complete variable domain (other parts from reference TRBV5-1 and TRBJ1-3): KAGVTQTPRYLIKTRGQQVTLSCSPISGHRSVSWYQQTPGQGLQFLFEYFSETQRNKGNFPGRFSGRQFSNSRSEMNVSTLELGDSALYLCASSLWKGGHNTIYFGEGSWLTVV.

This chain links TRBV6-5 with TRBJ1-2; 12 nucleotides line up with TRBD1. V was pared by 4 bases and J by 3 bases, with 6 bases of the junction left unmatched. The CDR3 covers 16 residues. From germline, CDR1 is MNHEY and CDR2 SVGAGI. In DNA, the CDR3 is TGTGCCAGCAGTTTCACCGGGACAGGGGGCCACTATGGCTACACCTTC. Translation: CASSFTGTGGHYGYTF.

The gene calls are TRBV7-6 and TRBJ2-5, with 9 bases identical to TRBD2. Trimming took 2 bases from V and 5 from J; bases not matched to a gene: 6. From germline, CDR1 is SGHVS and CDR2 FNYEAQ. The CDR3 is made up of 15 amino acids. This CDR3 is CASSLLAGRGETQYF. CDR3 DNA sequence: TGTGCCAGCAGCTTACTAGCGGGGAGGGGGGAGACCCAGTACTTC.

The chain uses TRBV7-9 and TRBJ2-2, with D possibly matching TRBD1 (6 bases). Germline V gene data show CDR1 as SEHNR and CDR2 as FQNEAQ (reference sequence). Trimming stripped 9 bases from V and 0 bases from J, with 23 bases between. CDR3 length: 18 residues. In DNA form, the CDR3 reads TGTGCCAGTTCGGGCAGAGAGGGGGAGTTGACGAACACCGGGGAGCTGTTTTTT. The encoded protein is CASSGREGELTNTGELFF.

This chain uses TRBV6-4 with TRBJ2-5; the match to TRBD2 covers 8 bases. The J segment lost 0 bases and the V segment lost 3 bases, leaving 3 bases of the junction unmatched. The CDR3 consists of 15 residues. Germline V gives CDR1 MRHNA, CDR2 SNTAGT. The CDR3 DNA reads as TGTGCCAGCAGTGAGAATAGCGGGGACCAAGAGACCCAGTACTTC. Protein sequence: CASSENSGDQETQYF.

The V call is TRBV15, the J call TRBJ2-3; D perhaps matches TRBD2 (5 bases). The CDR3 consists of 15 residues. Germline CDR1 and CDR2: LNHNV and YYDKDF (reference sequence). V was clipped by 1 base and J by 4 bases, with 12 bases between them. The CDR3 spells CATSRVAGSADTQYF. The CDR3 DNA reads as TGTGCCACCAGCAGAGTTGCGGGTTCCGCAGATACGCAGTATTTT.

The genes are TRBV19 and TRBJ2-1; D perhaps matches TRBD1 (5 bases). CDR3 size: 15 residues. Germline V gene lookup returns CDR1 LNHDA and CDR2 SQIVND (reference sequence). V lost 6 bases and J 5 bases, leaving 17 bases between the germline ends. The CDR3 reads CASSPQDIWDNEQFF. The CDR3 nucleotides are TGTGCCAGTAGCCCCCAGGACATTTGGGACAATGAGCAGTTCTTC.

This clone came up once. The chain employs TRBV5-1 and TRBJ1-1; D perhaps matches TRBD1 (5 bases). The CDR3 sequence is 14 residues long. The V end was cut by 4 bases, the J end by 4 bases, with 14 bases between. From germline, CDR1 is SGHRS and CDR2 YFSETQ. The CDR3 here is CASSPGGRGTEAFF. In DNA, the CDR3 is TGCGCCAGCAGCCCCGGGGGGAGAGGCACTGAAGCTTTCTTT.

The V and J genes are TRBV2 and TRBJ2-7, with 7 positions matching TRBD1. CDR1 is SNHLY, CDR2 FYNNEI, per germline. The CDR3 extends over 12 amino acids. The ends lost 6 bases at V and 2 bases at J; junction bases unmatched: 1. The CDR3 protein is CASRGGPYEQYF. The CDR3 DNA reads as TGTGCCAGCAGAGGGGGCCCCTACGAGCAGTACTTC.

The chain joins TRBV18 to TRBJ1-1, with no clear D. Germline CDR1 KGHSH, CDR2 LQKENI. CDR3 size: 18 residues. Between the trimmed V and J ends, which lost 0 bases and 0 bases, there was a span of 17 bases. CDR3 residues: CASSPPARDFLMNTEAFF. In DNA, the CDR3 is TGTGCCAGCTCACCACCGGCCAGAGACTTCCTCATGAACACTGAAGCTTTCTTT.

The chain's CDR3 is CASSGEGGGYTF. DNA for the CDR3: TGTGCCAGCAGTGGGGAGGGGGGGGGCTACACCTTC. The chain couples TRBV9 to TRBJ1-2, with D possibly matching TRBD1 (6 bases). The CDR3 spans 12 residues. The ends were cut back, 5 bases at V and 8 bases at J, with 13 bases in the middle. Germline CDR1 is SGDLS and CDR2 is YYNGEE.

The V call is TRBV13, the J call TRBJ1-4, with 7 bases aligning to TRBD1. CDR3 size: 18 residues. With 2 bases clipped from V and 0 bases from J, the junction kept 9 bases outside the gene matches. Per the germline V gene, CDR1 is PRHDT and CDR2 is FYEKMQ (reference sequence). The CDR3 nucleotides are TGTGCCAGCAGCTTACTTAACCGGGACAGTGCAACTAATGAAAAACTGTTTTTT. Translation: CASSLLNRDSATNEKLFF.

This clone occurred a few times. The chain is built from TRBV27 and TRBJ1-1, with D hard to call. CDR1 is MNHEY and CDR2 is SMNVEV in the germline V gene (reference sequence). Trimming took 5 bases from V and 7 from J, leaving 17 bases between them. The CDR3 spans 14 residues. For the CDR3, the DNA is TGTGCCAGCAGTCTCGCCCACGGGGTACTTGAAGCTTTCTTT. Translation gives CASSLAHGVLEAFF.

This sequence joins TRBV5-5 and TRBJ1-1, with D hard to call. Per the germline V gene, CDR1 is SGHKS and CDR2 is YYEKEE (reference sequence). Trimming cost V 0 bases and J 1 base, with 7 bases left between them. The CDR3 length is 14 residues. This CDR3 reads CASSLGRGNTEAFF. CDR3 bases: TGTGCCAGCAGCTTGGGACGGGGGAACACTGAAGCTTTCTTT.

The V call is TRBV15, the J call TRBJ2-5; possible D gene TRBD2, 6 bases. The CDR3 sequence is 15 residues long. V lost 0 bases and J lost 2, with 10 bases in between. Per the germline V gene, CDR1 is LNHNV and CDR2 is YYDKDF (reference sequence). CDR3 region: CATSRDRGRQETQYF. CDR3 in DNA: TGTGCCACCAGCAGAGATCGTGGGAGGCAAGAGACCCAGTACTTC.

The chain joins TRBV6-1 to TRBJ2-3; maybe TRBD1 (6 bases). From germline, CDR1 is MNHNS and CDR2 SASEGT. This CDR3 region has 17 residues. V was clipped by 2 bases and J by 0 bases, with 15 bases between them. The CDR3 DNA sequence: TGTGCCAGCAGTGAAATGATAGGGGGATCTAGCACAGATACGCAGTATTTT. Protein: CASSEMIGGSSTDTQYF.

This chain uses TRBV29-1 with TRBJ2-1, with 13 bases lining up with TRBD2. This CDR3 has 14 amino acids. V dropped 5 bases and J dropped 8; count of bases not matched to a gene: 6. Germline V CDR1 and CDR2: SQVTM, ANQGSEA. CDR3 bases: TGCAGCGTTTCCGGGACTAGCGGGATCCATGAGCAGTTCTTC. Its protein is CSVSGTSGIHEQFF.

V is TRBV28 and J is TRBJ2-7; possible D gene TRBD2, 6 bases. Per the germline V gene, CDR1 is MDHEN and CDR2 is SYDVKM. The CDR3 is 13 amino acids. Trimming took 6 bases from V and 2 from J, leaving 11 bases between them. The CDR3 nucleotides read TGTGCCAGCAGGCGGCTAGCGACCTACGAGCAGTACTTC. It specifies CASRRLATYEQYF.

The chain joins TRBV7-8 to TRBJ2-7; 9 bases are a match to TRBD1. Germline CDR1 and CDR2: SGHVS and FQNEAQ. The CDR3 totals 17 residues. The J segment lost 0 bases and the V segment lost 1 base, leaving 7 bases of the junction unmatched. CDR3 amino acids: CASSLGLPGQGSYEQYF. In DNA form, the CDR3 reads TGTGCCAGCAGCTTAGGACTACCGGGACAGGGCTCCTACGAGCAGTACTTC.

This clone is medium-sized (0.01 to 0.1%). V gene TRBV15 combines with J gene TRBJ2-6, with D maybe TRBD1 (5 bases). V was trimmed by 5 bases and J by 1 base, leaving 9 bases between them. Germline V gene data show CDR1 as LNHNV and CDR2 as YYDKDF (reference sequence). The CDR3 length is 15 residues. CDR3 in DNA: TGTGCCACCAGCTCCAGGGATTCTGGGGCCAACGTCCTGACTTTC. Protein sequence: CATSSRDSGANVLTF.

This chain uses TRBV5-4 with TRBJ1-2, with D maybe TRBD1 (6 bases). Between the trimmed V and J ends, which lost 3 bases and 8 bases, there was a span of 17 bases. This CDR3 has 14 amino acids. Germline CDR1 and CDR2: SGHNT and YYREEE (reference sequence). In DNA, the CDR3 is TGTGCCAGCAGCTCCCTTTGGGACATCAGGGGCTACACCTTC. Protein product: CASSSLWDIRGYTF.

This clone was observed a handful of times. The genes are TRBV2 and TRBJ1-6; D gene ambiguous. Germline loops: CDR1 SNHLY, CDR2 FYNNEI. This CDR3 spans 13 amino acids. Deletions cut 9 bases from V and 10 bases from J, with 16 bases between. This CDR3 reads CASRTKVRSPLHF. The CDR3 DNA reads TGTGCCAGTAGAACGAAAGTTCGGTCACCCCTCCACTTT.

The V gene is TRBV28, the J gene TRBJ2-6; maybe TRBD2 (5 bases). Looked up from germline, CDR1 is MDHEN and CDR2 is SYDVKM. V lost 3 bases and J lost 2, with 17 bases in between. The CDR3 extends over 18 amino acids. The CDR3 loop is CASSFGVEDLAGANVLTF. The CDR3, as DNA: TGTGCCAGCAGTTTCGGCGTCGAGGACTTGGCTGGGGCCAACGTCCTGACTTTC.

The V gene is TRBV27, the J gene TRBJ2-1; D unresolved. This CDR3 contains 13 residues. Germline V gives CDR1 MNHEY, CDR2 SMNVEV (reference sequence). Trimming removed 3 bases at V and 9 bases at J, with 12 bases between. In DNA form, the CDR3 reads TGTGCCAGCAGTTTCGAGAGTAGCATTGAGCAGTTCTTC. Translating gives CASSFESSIEQFF.

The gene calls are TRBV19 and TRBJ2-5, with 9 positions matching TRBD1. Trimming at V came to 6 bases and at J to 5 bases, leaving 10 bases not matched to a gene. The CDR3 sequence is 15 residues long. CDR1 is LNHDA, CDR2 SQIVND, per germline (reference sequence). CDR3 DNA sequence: TGTGCCAGTAGACCCTATCCACAGGGGGCGGAGACCCAGTACTTC. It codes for CASRPYPQGAETQYF.

CDR3: CAITPGTGLNGYTF. The CDR3 nucleotides are TGTGCCATCACTCCCGGGACAGGGTTGAATGGCTACACCTTC. The chain uses TRBV27 and TRBJ1-2; 9 positions agree with TRBD1. CDR1 is MNHEY and CDR2 is SMNVEV in the germline V gene (reference sequence). The V gene end was trimmed by 10 bases and the J gene end by 6 bases; junction bases not matched to a gene: 12. This CDR3 comprises 14 residues.

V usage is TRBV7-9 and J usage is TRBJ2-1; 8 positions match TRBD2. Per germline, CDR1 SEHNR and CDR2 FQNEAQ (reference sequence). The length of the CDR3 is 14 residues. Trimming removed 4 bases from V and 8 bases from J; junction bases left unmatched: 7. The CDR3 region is CASSSTSAIHEQFF. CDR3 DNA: TGTGCCAGCAGCTCGACTAGCGCCATCCATGAGCAGTTCTTC. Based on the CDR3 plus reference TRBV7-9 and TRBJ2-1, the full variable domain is DTGVSQNPRHKITKRGQNVTFRCDPISEHNRLYWYRQTLGQGPEFLTYFQNEAQLEKSRLLSDRFSAERPKGSFSTLEIQRTEQGDSAMYLCASSSTSAIHEQFFGPGTRLTVL.

CDR3 in DNA: TGTGCCAGCAGTCTAGCGGTGAACACCGGGGAGCTGTTTTTT. This sequence encodes CASSLAVNTGELFF. This chain links TRBV9 with TRBJ2-2; 7 positions match TRBD2. The CDR3 covers 14 residues. The V segment lost 5 bases and the J segment 1 base; nucleotides outside the gene matches: 2. Germline CDR1 and CDR2: SGDLS and YYNGEE.

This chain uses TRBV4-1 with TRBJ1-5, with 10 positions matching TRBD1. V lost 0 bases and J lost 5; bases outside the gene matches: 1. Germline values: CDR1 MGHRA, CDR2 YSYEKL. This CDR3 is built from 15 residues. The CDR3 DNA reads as TGCGCCAGCAGCCAAGAAGGGACAGGGGATCAGCCCCAGCATTTT. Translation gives CASSQEGTGDQPQHF.

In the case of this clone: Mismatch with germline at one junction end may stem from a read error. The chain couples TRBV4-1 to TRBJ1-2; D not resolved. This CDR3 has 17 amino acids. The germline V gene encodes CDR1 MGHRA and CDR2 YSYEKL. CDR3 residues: CAGSQDTAVREPYGYTF. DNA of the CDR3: TGCGCCGGCAGCCAAGATACGGCGGTCCGGGAACCCTATGGCTACACCTTC.